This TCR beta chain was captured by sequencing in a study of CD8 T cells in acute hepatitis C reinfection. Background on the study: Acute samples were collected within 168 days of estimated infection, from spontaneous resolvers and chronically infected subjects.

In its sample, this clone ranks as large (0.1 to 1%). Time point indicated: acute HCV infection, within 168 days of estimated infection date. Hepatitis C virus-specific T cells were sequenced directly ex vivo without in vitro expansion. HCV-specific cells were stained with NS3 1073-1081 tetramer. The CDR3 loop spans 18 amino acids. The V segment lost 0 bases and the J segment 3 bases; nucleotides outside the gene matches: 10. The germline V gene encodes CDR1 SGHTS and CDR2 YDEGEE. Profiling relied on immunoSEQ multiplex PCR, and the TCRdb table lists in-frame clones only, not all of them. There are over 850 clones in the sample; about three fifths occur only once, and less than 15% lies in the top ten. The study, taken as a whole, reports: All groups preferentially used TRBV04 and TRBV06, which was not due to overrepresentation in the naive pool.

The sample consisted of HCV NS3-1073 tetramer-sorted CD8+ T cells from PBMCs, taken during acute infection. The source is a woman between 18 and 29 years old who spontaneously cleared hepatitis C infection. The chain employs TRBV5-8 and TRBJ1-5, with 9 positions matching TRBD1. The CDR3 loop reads CASSLDGVGDRDNQPQHF. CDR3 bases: TGTGCCAGCAGCTTGGATGGTGTCGGGGACAGGGACAATCAGCCCCAGCATTTT.